What follows describes a single TCR beta chain. Its antigen remains unidentified. This CDR3 is built from 15 residues. In germline, CDR1 is SGHDN, CDR2 FVKESK. Trimming took 1 base from V and 1 from J, leaving 9 bases between them. The entry originates in a study of PD-1 blockade in classical Hodgkin lymphoma. Regarding the study as a whole: Unlike CD8+ TCR diversity, which did not rise significantly by C4D1, CD4+ TCR diversity did. Newly diagnosed patients reportedly trailed healthy donors in baseline TCR diversity. Whoever responded completely had baseline diversity much like that seen in newly diagnosed patients.

Sequenced by immunoSEQ multiplex PCR; TCRdb stores in-frame clones only, minus some. This table has approximately 59,000 clones, 80% to 95% appearing once. No patient escaped relapse after autologous stem cell transplantation, and brentuximab vedotin exposure varied. Best responses were complete response, partial response or progressive disease. The sequence came from a human donor with classical Hodgkin lymphoma. The sample consisted of peripheral blood mononuclear cells (PBMCs), taken before the second cycle of nivolumab. V is TRBV14 and J is TRBJ2-3, with a weak D call TRBD2 (5 bases). The CDR3 nucleotides read TGTGCCAGCAGCCAAGTTGGACTCGGCACAGATACGCAGTATTTT. This translates into CASSQVGLGTDTQYF.